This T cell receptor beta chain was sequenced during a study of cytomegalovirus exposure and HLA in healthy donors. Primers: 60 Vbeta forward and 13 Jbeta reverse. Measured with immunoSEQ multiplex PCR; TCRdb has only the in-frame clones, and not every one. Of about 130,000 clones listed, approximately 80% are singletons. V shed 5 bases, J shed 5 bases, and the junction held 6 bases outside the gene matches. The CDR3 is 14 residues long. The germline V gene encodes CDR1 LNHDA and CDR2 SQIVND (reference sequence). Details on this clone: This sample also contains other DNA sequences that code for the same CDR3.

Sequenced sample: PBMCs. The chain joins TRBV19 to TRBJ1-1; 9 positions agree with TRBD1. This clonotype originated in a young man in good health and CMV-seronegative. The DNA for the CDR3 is TGTGCCAGTAGTTCCGGGACAGGGCGGACTGAAGCTTTCTTT. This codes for CASSSGTGRTEAFF.